A single sample is the source of the 21 T cell receptor beta chains below, sequenced in a study of blood T cell repertoires in COVID-19. Sequencing used immunoSEQ multiplex PCR; TCRdb keeps in-frame clones, though not all of them. This sample has about 100,000 clones, with around four fifths found just once. The sequencing input was peripheral blood. These receptors were obtained from a human donor in a cohort sampled during active COVID-19.

This rearrangement joins TRBV7-9 to TRBJ2-1; the D is unclear. The CDR3 runs 14 residues. Germline V lookup: CDR1 SEHNR, CDR2 FQNEAQ (reference sequence). Trimming removed 5 bases at V and 9 bases at J, with 17 bases between. CDR3 DNA sequence: TGTGCCAGCAGCCCCGCTGGGCCAGTGTTTGAGCAGTTCTTC. It specifies CASSPAGPVFEQFF.

In its sample, this clone was seen many times. This sequence joins TRBV28 and TRBJ2-1; 10 bases align to TRBD2. The V gene end was trimmed by 6 bases and the J gene end by 3 bases; junction bases not matched to a gene: 5. Germline CDR1 reads MDHEN; CDR2 reads SYDVKM. The CDR3 extends over 15 amino acids. The CDR3 sequence is CASRIRTSGYNEQFF. The CDR3 region has the DNA TGTGCCAGCAGGATTAGGACTAGCGGCTACAATGAGCAGTTCTTC. Combining the CDR3 with reference TRBV28 and TRBJ2-1 gives the whole variable domain DVKVTQSSRYLVKRTGEKVFLECVQDMDHENMFWYRQDPGLGLRLIYFSYDVKMKEKGDIPEGYSVSREKKERFSLILESASTNQTSMYLCASRIRTSGYNEQFFGPGTRLTVL.

The DNA for the CDR3 is TGCGCCAGCAGCCGAGGGACAGGCGGAACCAAAAACATTCAGTACTTC. Translating gives CASSRGTGGTKNIQYF. The J gene is TRBJ2-4, the V gene TRBV5-1, with 8 bases matching TRBD1. The ends lost 4 bases at V and 2 bases at J; junction bases unmatched: 8. The CDR3 has 16 residues. Germline loops: CDR1 SGHRS, CDR2 YFSETQ.

The V call is TRBV27, the J call TRBJ1-1; D unresolved. Deletions cut 5 bases from V and 1 base from J, with 20 bases between. CDR3 length: 17 residues. Germline lookup yields CDR1 MNHEY and CDR2 SMNVEV (reference sequence). CDR3 DNA sequence: TGTGCCAGCAGTCCGTTGACACTTCAAATCCAGAACACTGAAGCTTTCTTT. Translation: CASSPLTLQIQNTEAFF.

A single count supports this clone. The rearrangement uses TRBV7-6 and TRBJ2-1, with 15 bases that match TRBD2. CDR1 and CDR2 (germline): SGHVS, FNYEAQ. CDR3 length: 14 amino acids. J lost 12 bases, V lost 6 bases, and 6 bases had no gene match. CDR3 sequence reads: CASSPGLAGGRQFF. The DNA of the CDR3 is TGTGCCAGCAGTCCTGGACTAGCGGGGGGGCGGCAGTTCTTC.

This clone was recorded once. The gene calls are TRBV28 and TRBJ2-2; a possible D gene is TRBD1 (6 bases). This CDR3 contains 12 residues. The V and J ends lost 8 bases and 6 bases respectively, with 10 bases between them. CDR1 and CDR2 from the germline V gene are MDHEN and SYDVKM. Here the CDR3 reads CASQQGPGELFF. The CDR3 DNA reads as TGTGCCAGCCAACAGGGACCCGGGGAGCTGTTTTTT.

The chain is built from TRBV6-5 and TRBJ2-1, with 9 positions matching TRBD1. This CDR3 has 16 amino acids. Germline loops: CDR1 MNHEY, CDR2 SVGAGI. With V trimmed by 2 bases and J by 7 bases, 9 bases remained unmatched. DNA of the CDR3: TGTGCCAGCAGTTACAGGGGACAGGGAGTACTAAATGAGCAGTTCTTC. Protein product: CASSYRGQGVLNEQFF.

In the case of this clone: An end of the junction differs from the germline gene, which may be a read error. The gene calls are TRBV6-5 and TRBJ2-1; D may be TRBD2 (5 bases). From germline, CDR1 is MNHEY and CDR2 SVGAGI. This CDR3 is 13 amino acids long. The CDR3 sequence is CATNDGEYTEQFF. The DNA for the CDR3 is TGTGCCACTAACGACGGGGAATACACTGAGCAGTTCTTC.

The rearrangement links TRBV7-3 to TRBJ2-1, with D possibly TRBD1 on 6 matching bases. CDR1 and CDR2 from the germline V gene are SGHTA and FQGTGA. This CDR3 is built from 13 residues. Between the trimmed V and J ends, which lost 3 bases and 4 bases, there was a span of 7 bases. The CDR3 loop reads CASSLDRYNEQFF. The CDR3 DNA reads TGTGCCAGCAGCTTGGACAGATACAATGAGCAGTTCTTC.

This chain uses TRBV18 with TRBJ2-5; 11 bases map to TRBD2. Germline V lookup: CDR1 KGHSH, CDR2 LQKENI. CDR3 length: 14 residues. V shed 6 bases and J 4 bases; nucleotides not matched to a gene: 4. The CDR3 DNA sequence: TGTGCCAGCTCGCCTGGACTAGCGGGAGAGACCCAGTACTTC. This codes for CASSPGLAGETQYF.

This clone has a handful of counts. The rearrangement links TRBV6-6 to TRBJ1-1, with D uncertain. The CDR3 consists of 13 residues. Looked up from germline, CDR1 is MNHNY and CDR2 is SVGAGI (reference sequence). The V end lost 5 bases, the J end lost 0 bases, and 7 bases lay between the germline ends. In DNA form, the CDR3 reads TGTGCCAGCAGTACACAGCTGAACACTGAAGCTTTCTTT. Its translation is CASSTQLNTEAFF.

The chain combines TRBV14 with TRBJ1-5; the D gene is possibly TRBD1 (5 bases). The V end was cut by 3 bases, the J end by 2 bases, with 14 bases between. Germline V gene data show CDR1 as SGHDN and CDR2 as FVKESK. The CDR3 has 16 residues. CDR3 sequence (DNA): TGTGCCAGCAGCCACCCTGGGGCAGCCGGCAATCAGCCCCAGCATTTT. Translating it yields CASSHPGAAGNQPQHF.

This chain connects TRBV6-6 to TRBJ2-2; D not resolved. Deletions cut 8 bases from V and 6 bases from J, with 10 bases between. Germline values: CDR1 MNHNY, CDR2 SVGAGI (reference sequence). The CDR3 contains 12 residues. The CDR3 coding sequence is TGTGCCAGCTATCTAAATCCCGGGGAGCTGTTTTTT. Protein sequence: CASYLNPGELFF.

The chain links TRBV7-8 to TRBJ2-7; no definite D call. CDR1 is SGHVS and CDR2 is FQNEAQ in the germline V gene. The CDR3 totals 12 residues. Trimming removed 5 bases from V and 0 bases from J, with 5 bases in between. DNA of the CDR3: TGTGCCAGCAGCCCGAGCTCCTACGAGCAGTACTTC. The encoded protein is CASSPSSYEQYF.

This rearrangement joins TRBV7-9 to TRBJ1-4, with D possibly being TRBD1 (6 bases). Trimming pared 6 bases from V and 8 bases from J, leaving 19 bases between. The germline V gene has CDR1 SEHNR and CDR2 FQNEAQ (reference sequence). The CDR3 covers 15 residues. CDR3 DNA: TGTGCCAGCAGGTTGGGACAAACCTTTGGGGAAAAACTGTTTTTT. It yields the protein CASRLGQTFGEKLFF.

The chain is built from TRBV5-6 and TRBJ2-6; D is unresolved. V gave up 3 bases and J gave up 4 bases, with 11 bases separating them. The CDR3 consists of 15 residues. Per germline, CDR1 SGHDT and CDR2 YYEEEE. CDR3 DNA sequence: TGTGCCAGCAGCTCCCCCGAGAGGGGGGCCAACGTCCTGACTTTC. This translates into CASSSPERGANVLTF.

There are a few counts of this clone. V and J are TRBV7-3 and TRBJ2-7; 10 bases fit TRBD2. Germline V gene lookup returns CDR1 SGHTA and CDR2 FQGTGA. The junction had 0 bases not matched to a gene; V was cut back by 4 bases and J by 3 bases. The CDR3 totals 13 residues. The DNA of the CDR3 is TGTGCCAGCAGCTCTAGCGGGGGCTACGAGCAGTACTTC. It yields the protein CASSSSGGYEQYF.

Many counts were recorded for this clone. The DNA is omitted, as the CDR3 cannot be located on it reliably, and the CDR3 follows TCRdb's listing. This chain uses TRBV1 with TRBJ2-1; the table gives TRBD2 as D, unverified against the DNA. TRBV1 counts as a pseudogene. With termini counted, the CDR3 has 20 amino acids. Here the CDR3 reads CTSSQAAPIVASGSRNEQFF.

The gene calls are TRBV4-2 and TRBJ2-1, with 13 nucleotides matching TRBD2. The germline CDR1 and CDR2 sequences are LGHNA and YNFKEQ. This CDR3 is 15 amino acids long. With V trimmed by 4 bases and J by 8 bases, 5 bases remained unmatched. CDR3 DNA sequence: TGTGCCAGCAGCCCGGGACTAGCGGGACCGGATGAGCAGTTCTTC. This gives the protein CASSPGLAGPDEQFF.

CDR3 in DNA: TGTGCCAGCAGTGAAGCACAGTCGGGGGAGCTGTTTTTT. Amino acid sequence: CASSEAQSGELFF. The chain carries TRBV2 and TRBJ2-2; D unresolved. Trimming took off 0 bases at V and 8 bases at J, with 7 bases between the two ends. The germline CDR1 and CDR2 sequences are SNHLY and FYNNEI. The CDR3 is made up of 13 amino acids.

The V and J genes are TRBV19 and TRBJ1-5; perhaps TRBD1 as D (5 bases). V was shortened by 5 bases and J by 6 bases, with 26 bases between the two germline ends. The germline V gene has CDR1 LNHDA and CDR2 SQIVND (reference sequence). The length of the CDR3 is 18 residues. The CDR3 DNA reads TGTGCCAGTAGTCCCAAAGGGGCAGTTTTTAGCTTGGTTCAGCCCCAGCATTTT. This codes for CASSPKGAVFSLVQPQHF.